The clone carrying this T cell receptor (beta chain) was counted a few times. Its antigen is unknown. This record belongs to a study of pediatric ulcerative colitis. Points from the study as a whole: Rectal repertoires separated controls, mild-moderate and acute severe colitis. Two rectal clonotypes were found only in ulcerative colitis patients, all of them. Ulcerative colitis patients shared more blood-rectal clones than controls. Rectal pinch biopsies may include blood-derived T cells.

Per germline, CDR1 SGDLS and CDR2 YYNGEE. The CDR3 spans 14 residues. Trimming cost V 0 bases and J 4 bases, with 10 bases left between them. One to two pinch biopsies were taken from the rectum during colonoscopy. The assay was immunoSEQ multiplex PCR, and TCRdb's table has in-frame clones only and misses some. The sample has about 34,000 clones, about 81% seen once. J is TRBJ2-5 and V is TRBV9, with a weak D call TRBD2 (6 bases). Sequencing input: gut tissue. The sequence was collected from a boy under 18 with severe ulcerative colitis. The CDR3 DNA sequence: TGTGCCAGCAGCGTAGGGTGGGGAGGAGAGACCCAGTACTTC. It is translated as CASSVGWGGETQYF. Together with reference TRBV9 and TRBJ2-5, the CDR3 gives the full variable domain: DSGVTQTPKHLITATGQRVTLRCSPRSGDLSVYWYQQSLDQGLQFLIQYYNGEERAKGNILERFSAQQFPDLHSELNLSSLELGDSALYFCASSVGWGGETQYFGPGTRLLVL.